This passage covers 22 T cell receptor beta chains from one sample sequenced in a study of blood T cell repertoires in COVID-19. Produced via immunoSEQ multiplex PCR; TCRdb's table is partial and in-frame only. There are 150,000 to 200,000 clones in the sample; approximately 86% occur only once, and 2.5% to 4% lies in the top ten. Sequencing used peripheral blood. All receptors derive from a man aged 70-80 years with acute or convalescent COVID-19.

The chain uses TRBV5-1 and TRBJ2-6; D gene ambiguous. Germline assignment: CDR1 SGHRS and CDR2 YFSETQ. V was clipped by 1 base and J by 1 base, with 6 bases between them. The length of the CDR3 is 15 residues. The CDR3 DNA reads as TGCGCCAGCAGCTTGATCACTTCTGGGGCCAACGTCCTGACTTTC. Amino acid sequence: CASSLITSGANVLTF.

V is TRBV11-2 and J is TRBJ1-6; D gene ambiguous. The CDR3 totals 15 residues. The V end was cut by 1 base, the J end by 7 bases, with 11 bases between. Germline V gene data show CDR1 as SGHAT and CDR2 as FQNNGV. CDR3 sequence: CASSLGSDGNSPLHF. As DNA, the CDR3 is TGTGCCAGCAGCTTAGGGTCCGACGGGAATTCACCCCTCCACTTT.

CDR3: CASSSNRRSPNEQFF. The CDR3 nucleotides read TGTGCCAGCAGCTCCAACCGGCGGTCGCCCAATGAGCAGTTCTTC. The J gene is TRBJ2-1, the V gene TRBV7-2; D uncertain. The CDR3 is 15 amino acids. In germline, CDR1 is SGHTA, CDR2 FQGNSA. Trimming took off 4 bases at V and 6 bases at J, with 16 bases between the two ends.

This clone was counted between two and nine times. The chain has TRBV7-3 and TRBJ1-2; TRBD1 agrees at 9 bases. This CDR3 is 13 amino acids long. The V segment lost 4 bases and the J segment 6 bases; nucleotides outside the gene matches: 3. CDR1 and CDR2 (germline): SGHTA, FQGTGA. CDR3 amino acids: CASSWTGAHGYTF. In DNA, the CDR3 is TGTGCCAGCAGCTGGACAGGGGCCCATGGCTACACCTTC.

The chain couples TRBV28 to TRBJ2-4, with TRBD1 identical over 10 bases. There are 18 residues in the CDR3. The V gene's germline CDR1 is MDHEN and CDR2 SYDVKM. Trimming at V came to 5 bases and at J to 0 bases, leaving 10 bases not matched to a gene. The CDR3 DNA is TGTGCCAGCAGTCTCGACAGGGGGCTAGTTCTAGCCAAAAACATTCAGTACTTC. Its protein product is CASSLDRGLVLAKNIQYF.

The chain joins TRBV28 to TRBJ1-1; 7 bases are shared with TRBD1. Per germline, CDR1 MDHEN and CDR2 SYDVKM. Unmatched junction bases numbered 10, after V lost 8 bases and J lost 7 bases. This CDR3 is built from 13 residues. The CDR3 DNA reads as TGTGCCAGCTACCTCCAGGGGGTCGGTGAAGCTTTCTTT. Encoded protein: CASYLQGVGEAFF. Filled out from reference TRBV28 and TRBJ1-1, the complete variable domain reads DVKVTQSSRYLVKRTGEKVFLECVQDMDHENMFWYRQDPGLGLRLIYFSYDVKMKEKGDIPEGYSVSREKKERFSLILESASTNQTSMYLCASYLQGVGEAFFGQGTRLTVV.

This sequence joins TRBV28 and TRBJ2-5, with 9 bases that match TRBD1. The V gene end was trimmed by 3 bases and the J gene end by 5 bases; junction bases not matched to a gene: 7. This CDR3 is 15 amino acids long. Germline assignment: CDR1 MDHEN and CDR2 SYDVKM. Here the CDR3 DNA reads TGTGCCAGCAGTTTCGGGACAGGGATAGGCGAGACCCAGTACTTC. Amino acid sequence: CASSFGTGIGETQYF.

This clone has just one count. The rearrangement uses TRBV30 and TRBJ1-5, with D unclear. Trimming removed 1 base at V and 4 bases at J, with 8 bases between. The CDR3 extends over 13 amino acids. From germline, CDR1 is GTSNPN and CDR2 SVGIG (reference sequence). The CDR3 region has the DNA TGTGCCTGGAGTGGAGGCACTAATCAGCCCCAGCATTTT. Amino acids: CAWSGGTNQPQHF.

This clone was seen only a few times. The rearrangement joins TRBV5-1 to TRBJ1-4, with D tentatively TRBD1 (5 bases). Per the germline V gene, CDR1 is SGHRS and CDR2 is YFSETQ. V gave up 0 bases and J gave up 8 bases, with 11 bases separating them. This CDR3 comprises 14 residues. CDR3 residues: CASSLEQVGEKLFF. The CDR3 DNA is TGCGCCAGCAGCTTGGAACAGGTCGGAGAAAAACTGTTTTTT.

This clone was observed a single time. The V gene is TRBV9, the J gene TRBJ1-3; D is uncertain. The V end was cut by 3 bases, the J end by 5 bases, with 6 bases between. This CDR3 has 12 residues. Looked up from germline, CDR1 is SGDLS and CDR2 is YYNGEE. The CDR3 region has the DNA TGTGCCAGCAGCGGGACTAGAAACACCATATATTTT. It translates to CASSGTRNTIYF. Full variable domain (rest looked up from reference TRBV9 and TRBJ1-3): DSGVTQTPKHLITATGQRVTLRCSPRSGDLSVYWYQQSLDQGLQFLIQYYNGEERAKGNILERFSAQQFPDLHSELNLSSLELGDSALYFCASSGTRNTIYFGEGSWLTVV.

The chain combines TRBV2 with TRBJ2-2; TRBD1 matches at 7 bases. The V segment lost 5 bases and the J segment 3 bases; nucleotides outside the gene matches: 6. The CDR3 extends over 15 amino acids. Germline V gives CDR1 SNHLY, CDR2 FYNNEI. As DNA, the CDR3 is TGTGCCAGCAGTCCGGACAGGCCCTACACCGGGGAGCTGTTTTTT. This sequence encodes CASSPDRPYTGELFF. The full variable domain, rest sourced from reference TRBV2 and TRBJ2-2, is EPEVTQTPSHQVTQMGQEVILRCVPISNHLYFYWYRQILGQKVEFLVSFYNNEISEKSEIFDDQFSVERPDGSNFTLKIRSTKLEDSAMYFCASSPDRPYTGELFFGEGSRLTVL.

This clone was recorded once. The chain links TRBV7-2 to TRBJ2-5; D is unresolved. The CDR3 runs 14 residues. Trimming left V 1 base short and J 5 bases short, with 11 bases between. Germline V gives CDR1 SGHTA, CDR2 FQGNSA. The chain's CDR3 is CASSLGAFEETQYF. The CDR3 DNA reads as TGTGCCAGCAGCTTAGGGGCTTTCGAGGAGACCCAGTACTTC.

The rearrangement joins TRBV7-2 to TRBJ2-3, with D maybe TRBD1 (5 bases). Germline V CDR1 and CDR2: SGHTA, FQGNSA. There are 15 residues in the CDR3. Trimming removed 5 bases from V and 0 bases from J, with 12 bases in between. The CDR3 is CASSPQVASTDTQYF. The CDR3 nucleotides are TGTGCCAGCAGCCCACAGGTTGCTAGCACAGATACGCAGTATTTT. Combining the CDR3 with reference TRBV7-2 and TRBJ2-3 gives the whole variable domain GAGVSQSPSNKVTEKGKDVELRCDPISGHTALYWYRQSLGQGLEFLIYFQGNSAPDKSGLPSDRFSAERTGGSVSTLTIQRTQQEDSAVYLCASSPQVASTDTQYFGPGTRLTVL.

The chain has TRBV6-6 and TRBJ2-1; maybe TRBD2 (6 bases). The V gene's germline CDR1 is MNHNY and CDR2 SVGAGI (reference sequence). The CDR3 contains 14 residues. CDR3: CVTCPGGSYNEQFF. The CDR3 bases are TGTGTCACTTGCCCCGGAGGGTCCTACAATGAGCAGTTCTTC.

The J gene is TRBJ2-1, the V gene TRBV10-3; D is possibly TRBD2 (5 bases). The germline V gene encodes CDR1 ENHRY and CDR2 SYGVKD. V dropped 3 bases and J dropped 7 bases, with 7 bases sitting between them. This CDR3 spans 12 amino acids. The CDR3 DNA sequence: TGTGCCATCAGTGATCGAGGGAATGAGCAGTTCTTC. This sequence encodes CAISDRGNEQFF.

The chain combines TRBV6-6 with TRBJ2-1; the D gene is possibly TRBD2 (5 bases). Germline V gene lookup returns CDR1 MNHNY and CDR2 SVGAGI (reference sequence). The CDR3 sequence is 15 residues long. Trimming shortened V by 2 bases and J by 2 bases, and 10 bases separated the two germline ends. The CDR3 spells CASSYEGGAYNEQFF. The CDR3 DNA follows: TGTGCCAGCAGTTACGAGGGCGGCGCCTACAATGAGCAGTTCTTC.

Only one count was recorded for this clone. The V gene is TRBV30, the J gene TRBJ2-7; 7 bases line up with TRBD1. The germline V gene encodes CDR1 GTSNPN and CDR2 SVGIG (reference sequence). J lost 1 base, V lost 3 bases, and 9 bases had no gene match. The CDR3 length is 15 residues. The DNA of the CDR3 is TGTGCCTGGAGCTTAACCGGGACAGTATCCTACGAGCAGTACTTC. Translating gives CAWSLTGTVSYEQYF.

The V gene is TRBV30, the J gene TRBJ2-1; 7 nucleotides line up with TRBD2. V dropped 4 bases and J dropped 3; count of bases not matched to a gene: 6. The CDR3 is 14 amino acids. CDR1 GTSNPN and CDR2 SVGIG come from the germline V gene (reference sequence). CDR3 loop: CAWNAGVVYNEQFF. In nucleotides, the CDR3 is TGTGCCTGGAACGCGGGAGTGGTCTACAATGAGCAGTTCTTC.

The chain uses TRBV3-1 (or the pseudogene TRBV3-2) and TRBJ1-5, with no clear D. The CDR3 is 16 amino acids. The V end lost 0 bases, the J end lost 3 bases, and 12 bases lay between the germline ends. Germline loops: CDR1 LGHDT, CDR2 YNNKEL (reference sequence). In nucleotides, the CDR3 is TGTGCCAGCAGCCAAGAGCGAGGGAAGGTCAATCAGCCCCAGCATTTT. Protein: CASSQERGKVNQPQHF.

The V call is TRBV7-6, the J call TRBJ2-7; 8 positions match TRBD2. J lost 0 bases, V lost 5 bases, and 6 bases had no gene match. Germline V gives CDR1 SGHVS, CDR2 FNYEAQ. The CDR3 consists of 15 residues. CDR3 sequence (DNA): TGTGCCAGCAGCCCCGGGAGCGGGAGCTCCTACGAGCAGTACTTC. It encodes CASSPGSGSSYEQYF.

This chain joins TRBV3-1 (or the pseudogene TRBV3-2) and TRBJ2-2, with TRBD2 matching 8 bases. Per the germline V gene, CDR1 is LGHDT and CDR2 is YNNKEL (reference sequence). With 4 bases clipped from V and 5 bases from J, the junction kept 9 bases outside the gene matches. The CDR3 loop spans 16 amino acids. The CDR3 DNA follows: TGTGCCAGCAGCCTCCGAGCGGGAGTTGGTACCGGGGAGCTGTTTTTT. This encodes CASSLRAGVGTGELFF.

The sample holds one count of this clone. The V and J genes are TRBV11-3 and TRBJ2-1; 12 nucleotides align to TRBD2. Losses at the gene ends were 5 bases for V and 9 bases for J; bases not matched to a gene: 11. This CDR3 is 16 amino acids long. Germline CDR1 SGHNT, CDR2 YENEEA. This chain's CDR3 is CASSAGTSGFGGEQFF. CDR3 nucleotide sequence: TGTGCCAGCAGCGCGGGGACTAGCGGGTTCGGGGGTGAGCAGTTCTTC.